These 25 T cell receptor beta chains originate from one sample sequenced in a study of T cells in Graves' hyperthyroidism and ophthalmopathy (dated by TCRdb to the late 2010s). Receptor amplification or capture employed multiplex PCR. TCRdb records Illumina HiSeq 2000 as the sequencer. The TCR beta CDR3 regions were amplified from the RNA transcripts. The TCR CDR3 was subjected to a first round of RT-PCR using the HTBI primer set and the Qiagen OneStep RT-PCR kit. The public reads were run again by TCRdb, first through fastp at Q25 and then through MiXCR, and only productive beta chains were kept. Each CDR3 protein gets just one entry, which takes the most common genes and DNA from the rows behind it. The sample table holds hundreds of thousands of distinct CDR3 sequences, of which 38% were seen once. 7.5% to 9.5% of the sample is in the top ten clones. Sequenced: blood. The source of these receptors is a man between 18 and 35 years old with Graves' hyperthyroidism.

The sample holds a few counts of this clonotype. A read error may account for a junction end that differs from germline. The chain carries TRBV7-2 and TRBJ2-5; D is uncertain. Germline V lookup: CDR1 SGHTA, CDR2 FQGNSA. The CDR3 is 15 amino acids. CDR3 protein: CASSSEVSAGETQYF. The CDR3 bases are TGTGCCAGTAGCTCGGAAGTAAGCGCCGGAGAGACCCAGTACTTC.

The V and J genes are TRBV19 and TRBJ2-7, with D perhaps TRBD2 (6 bases). The CDR3 sequence is 14 residues long. Trimming removed 9 bases at V and 2 bases at J, with 17 bases between. Germline assignment: CDR1 LNHDA and CDR2 SQIVND (reference sequence). In DNA form, the CDR3 reads TGTGCCAGCAGGACCCCCGGGGGAGCCTACGAGCAGTACTTC. Its protein product is CASRTPGGAYEQYF.

J is TRBJ1-1 and V is TRBV2; possibly TRBD1 for D (5 bases). This CDR3 is built from 13 residues. Per germline, CDR1 SNHLY and CDR2 FYNNEI. V was clipped by 8 bases and J by 1 base, with 11 bases between them. In nucleotides, the CDR3 is TGTGCCAGCTCACAGGTTAAGAACACTGAAGCTTTCTTT. It specifies CASSQVKNTEAFF.

This clonotype was observed a handful of times. J is TRBJ1-2 and V is TRBV7-2; D is unresolved. Germline V lookup: CDR1 SGHTA, CDR2 FQGNSA. V dropped 7 bases and J dropped 2 bases, with 17 bases sitting between them. The CDR3 covers 15 residues. CDR3 in amino acids: CASMSPFDGNYGYTF. The CDR3 DNA reads as TGTGCCAGCATGTCGCCATTTGACGGAAACTATGGCTACACCTTC.

This chain joins TRBV7-3 and TRBJ2-7; 7 nucleotides line up with TRBD1. The CDR3 has 15 residues. Germline assignment: CDR1 SGHTA and CDR2 FQGTGA. The V and J ends lost 3 bases and 0 bases, in that order; junction bases with no gene match: 5. The CDR3 DNA sequence: TGTGCCAGCAGCTTTAATAGGGACAGCTCCTACGAGCAGTACTTC. It is translated as CASSFNRDSSYEQYF.

As for this clonotype: This could be a read error, since a much larger clone is one nucleotide away. The chain recombines TRBV7-6 with TRBJ1-4, with a weak D call TRBD1 (5 bases). The CDR3 length is 15 residues. V lost 1 base and J lost 7, with 13 bases in between. Germline V CDR1 and CDR2: SGHVS, FNYEAQ. In DNA form, the CDR3 reads TGTGCCAGCAGCTTAGTAAAGGGGAAGAGTGAAAAACTGTTTTTT. This encodes CASSLVKGKSEKLFF.

This clonotype has ten or more counts. The chain has TRBV10-2 and TRBJ2-5; D not certain. Deletions cut 2 bases from V and 3 bases from J, with 7 bases between. Germline-derived CDR1 and CDR2 are WSHSY and SAAADI. This CDR3 spans 13 amino acids. The CDR3 reads CASSEVWEETQYF. CDR3 in DNA: TGCGCCAGCAGTGAGGTTTGGGAAGAGACCCAGTACTTC.

In this sample, this clonotype turned up a few times. This sequence joins TRBV28 and TRBJ1-4; 11 bases are shared with TRBD1. Germline lookup yields CDR1 MDHEN and CDR2 SYDVKM. The CDR3 runs 16 residues. V dropped 6 bases and J dropped 6; count of bases not matched to a gene: 9. CDR3 in DNA: TGTGCCAGCAGCCGAGGTGGGACAGGGGGATATGAAAAACTGTTTTTT. This codes for CASSRGGTGGYEKLFF.

This clonotype was observed at least ten times. The chain combines TRBV9 with TRBJ1-1; D is ambiguous. This CDR3 contains 13 residues. CDR1 and CDR2 (germline): SGDLS, YYNGEE. Trimming took 4 bases from V and 2 from J, leaving 9 bases between them. CDR3 loop: CASSPVPNTEAFF. The DNA for the CDR3 is TGTGCCAGCAGCCCTGTCCCCAACACTGAAGCTTTCTTT.

This clonotype was seen a handful of times. CDR3: CASSQEPRDQPQHF. The DNA of the CDR3 is TGCGCCAGCAGCCAAGAACCCAGGGACCAGCCCCAGCATTTT. V gene TRBV4-3 combines with J gene TRBJ1-5, with D maybe TRBD1 (5 bases). The CDR3 has 14 residues. Germline values: CDR1 LGHNA, CDR2 YSLEER. With 0 bases removed from V and 7 bases from J, the gap between germline ends came to 10 bases.

This clonotype was observed a few times. The gene calls are TRBV13 and TRBJ1-1; 7 bases are shared with TRBD1. The CDR3 runs 17 residues. In germline, CDR1 is PRHDT, CDR2 FYEKMQ (reference sequence). The ends lost 3 bases at V and 5 bases at J; junction bases unmatched: 15. This chain's CDR3 is CASSFGRQGVEVTEAFF. For the CDR3, the DNA is TGTGCCAGCAGCTTTGGTAGGCAGGGGGTGGAGGTAACTGAAGCTTTCTTT.

This clonotype has at least ten counts. The gene calls are TRBV7-9 and TRBJ1-1; D is perhaps TRBD1 (5 bases). Germline CDR1 reads SEHNR; CDR2 reads FQNEAQ (reference sequence). Trimming removed 6 bases from V and 1 base from J, with 18 bases in between. There are 16 residues in the CDR3. This CDR3 reads CASSPRLGETNTEAFF. The CDR3 DNA follows: TGTGCCAGCAGTCCTAGGTTGGGGGAGACGAACACTGAAGCTTTCTTT. The variable domain in full, completed from reference TRBV7-9 and TRBJ1-1, reads DTGVSQNPRHKITKRGQNVTFRCDPISEHNRLYWYRQTLGQGPEFLTYFQNEAQLEKSRLLSDRFSAERPKGSFSTLEIQRTEQGDSAMYLCASSPRLGETNTEAFFGQGTRLTVV.

V gene TRBV7-2 combines with J gene TRBJ1-4; D may be TRBD1 (6 bases). The germline V and J ends were trimmed by 5 bases and 5 bases, with 12 bases remaining between them. Germline V gene data show CDR1 as SGHTA and CDR2 as FQGNSA. The CDR3 is 14 amino acids. CDR3 coding DNA: TGTGCCAGCAGCCGAGAGGGACACAATGAAAAACTGTTTTTT. Its translation is CASSREGHNEKLFF. The full variable domain, completed using reference TRBV7-2 and TRBJ1-4, is GAGVSQSPSNKVTEKGKDVELRCDPISGHTALYWYRQSLGQGLEFLIYFQGNSAPDKSGLPSDRFSAERTGGSVSTLTIQRTQQEDSAVYLCASSREGHNEKLFFGSGTQLSVL.

This clonotype was picked up many times. The rearrangement uses TRBV10-2 and TRBJ2-7, with D possibly TRBD2 on 5 matching bases. V dropped 5 bases and J dropped 3 bases, with 17 bases sitting between them. There are 15 residues in the CDR3. The germline V gene encodes CDR1 WSHSY and CDR2 SAAADI. The CDR3 nucleotides read TGCGCCAGCAGTTATGAGGGAAGCTTGAGCTACGAGCAGTACTTC. Translated: CASSYEGSLSYEQYF.

CDR3 coding DNA: TGTGCCAGTGCCCCACCACTGACAGGGGGCGGACAGCCCCAGCATTTT. It yields the protein CASAPPLTGGGQPQHF. The gene calls are TRBV19 and TRBJ1-5; 10 positions match TRBD1. V gave up 8 bases and J gave up 7 bases; unmatched junction bases: 14. This CDR3 has 16 amino acids. Germline V CDR1 and CDR2: LNHDA, SQIVND (reference sequence).

CDR3 DNA sequence: TGTGCCACCAGTGAGTCCGGGACAGGGGTTTTAGATACGCAGTATTTT. Its protein is CATSESGTGVLDTQYF. The chain recombines TRBV24-1 with TRBJ2-3, with 10 bases matching TRBD1. The CDR3 length is 16 residues. Unmatched junction bases numbered 8, after V lost 4 bases and J lost 5 bases. Germline V lookup: CDR1 KGHDR, CDR2 SFDVKD.

This clonotype was seen a handful of times. The rearrangement uses TRBV4-1 and TRBJ2-7; 7 bases match TRBD1. Germline CDR1 MGHRA, CDR2 YSYEKL. The CDR3 sequence is 14 residues long. The J segment lost 6 bases and the V segment lost 3 bases, leaving 8 bases of the junction unmatched. The CDR3 here is CASSQAGQAAEQYF. The CDR3, as DNA: TGCGCCAGCAGCCAGGCCGGACAGGCAGCCGAGCAGTACTTC.

The V gene is TRBV11-3, the J gene TRBJ1-1; 8 nucleotides align to TRBD1. V lost 5 bases, J lost 6 bases, and 8 bases stayed unmatched. The CDR3 contains 14 residues. The germline gives CDR1 SGHNT, CDR2 YENEEA. CDR3 region: CASSGQGGSAEAFF. CDR3 DNA sequence: TGTGCCAGCAGCGGACAGGGAGGGTCGGCTGAAGCTTTCTTT.

The V call is TRBV5-1, the J call TRBJ2-5; 7 bases fit TRBD1. V shed 0 bases, J shed 0 bases, and the junction held 5 bases outside the gene matches. CDR1 and CDR2 from the germline V gene are SGHRS and YFSETQ. The CDR3 is 16 residues long. The CDR3 here is CASSLVGQTYQETQYF. The CDR3 DNA sequence: TGCGCCAGCAGCTTGGTGGGACAGACGTACCAAGAGACCCAGTACTTC.

This clonotype was recorded at least ten times. This chain uses TRBV24-1 with TRBJ2-5; 7 bases match TRBD2. This CDR3 is 14 amino acids long. Losses at the gene ends were 5 bases for V and 5 bases for J; bases not matched to a gene: 7. Germline CDR1 reads KGHDR; CDR2 reads SFDVKD. The CDR3 loop reads CATSAWGGKETQYF. DNA of the CDR3: TGTGCCACCAGTGCCTGGGGGGGGAAGGAGACCCAGTACTTC.

This rearrangement joins TRBV7-3 to TRBJ1-1, with D perhaps TRBD1 (5 bases). Trimming took off 1 base at V and 11 bases at J, with 8 bases between the two ends. Germline V lookup: CDR1 SGHTA, CDR2 FQGTGA. The CDR3 sequence is 11 residues long. CDR3 sequence (DNA): TGTGCCAGCAGCTTAAGGGGGGGGGCTTTCTTT. Its translation: CASSLRGGAFF.

The rearrangement links TRBV6-1 to TRBJ2-7, with a tentative D call TRBD1 (6 bases). V was shortened by 6 bases and J by 2 bases, with 17 bases between the two germline ends. The CDR3 length is 15 residues. Germline V gene data show CDR1 as MNHNS and CDR2 as SASEGT. CDR3 in DNA: TGTGCCAGCAGACCCTATACAGGGCGCACCTACGAGCAGTACTTC. Translated: CASRPYTGRTYEQYF.

This chain connects TRBV2 to TRBJ2-7; TRBD1 agrees at 9 bases. Germline CDR1 SNHLY, CDR2 FYNNEI. With 5 bases clipped from V and 6 bases from J, the junction kept 5 bases outside the gene matches. CDR3 length equals 13 residues. CDR3 DNA sequence: TGTGCCAGCAGTCGGACAGGGGTCGTCGAGCAGTACTTC. Translation: CASSRTGVVEQYF.

V usage is TRBV7-8 and J usage is TRBJ1-4; D remains ambiguous. V was shortened by 5 bases and J by 0 bases, with 13 bases between the two germline ends. This CDR3 spans 16 amino acids. Germline loops: CDR1 SGHVS, CDR2 FQNEAQ. CDR3 loop: CASSQANGATNEKLFF. The CDR3 DNA is TGTGCCAGCAGCCAAGCTAATGGGGCAACTAATGAAAAACTGTTTTTT.

This clonotype occurred many times. The rearrangement joins TRBV9 to TRBJ2-6, with D unclear. The CDR3 spans 16 residues. V dropped 2 bases and J dropped 2 bases, with 11 bases sitting between them. Looked up from germline, CDR1 is SGDLS and CDR2 is YYNGEE. The CDR3 sequence: CASSVSPSPGANVLTF. DNA for the CDR3: TGTGCCAGCAGCGTTTCGCCGTCCCCTGGGGCCAACGTCCTGACTTTC.